These 19 T cell receptor beta chains came from one sample sequenced in a study of CD8 T cells in Susac syndrome (dated by TCRdb to the late 2010s). The library was prepared using the immunoSEQ multiplex PCR assay. RNA was extracted using the RNeasy kit, and roughly 0.5 to 1 microgram was reverse transcribed with random hexamers. The raw public data were reprocessed by TCRdb itself: fastp quality trimming at Q25, MiXCR clonotype calling, in-frame beta chains only. Here each entry gathers all rows of one CDR3 protein and keeps the most common genes and DNA. The sample table records about 240,000 distinct CDR3 sequences; roughly 95% of these occur just once. About 0.095% of the sample belongs to the ten largest clones. The sequenced sample consisted of CD4+ T cells from PBMCs. The receptor set was obtained from a human donor with Susac syndrome.

Only one count was recorded for this clonotype. V and J are TRBV5-4 and TRBJ1-2, with D perhaps TRBD1 (5 bases). This CDR3 is 14 amino acids long. V dropped 4 bases and J dropped 3 bases, with 13 bases sitting between them. Germline-derived CDR1 and CDR2 are SGHNT and YYREEE (reference sequence). CDR3 residues: CASSLGTGDYGYTF. The CDR3 nucleotides are TGTGCCAGCAGCCTAGGGACGGGGGACTATGGCTACACCTTC.

The genes are TRBV29-1 and TRBJ1-2, with 7 bases lining up with TRBD1. Per the germline V gene, CDR1 is SQVTM and CDR2 is ANQGSEA. The V segment lost 4 bases and the J segment 4 bases; nucleotides outside the gene matches: 3. The CDR3 is made up of 12 amino acids. Here the CDR3 reads CSVGGTAYGYTF. DNA for the CDR3: TGCAGCGTTGGCGGGACAGCCTATGGCTACACCTTC.

V gene TRBV5-1 combines with J gene TRBJ2-5; no clear D gene. The ends were cut back, 4 bases at V and 3 bases at J, with 10 bases in the middle. This CDR3 has 13 amino acids. Germline CDR1 reads SGHRS; CDR2 reads YFSETQ. The CDR3 sequence is CASSPTMKETQYF. For the CDR3, the DNA is TGCGCCAGCAGCCCCACAATGAAAGAGACCCAGTACTTC.

The V call is TRBV20-1, the J call TRBJ1-2, with 7 bases that match TRBD1. The CDR3 has 12 amino acids. The trim removed 5 bases at V and 7 bases at J, leaving 7 bases unmatched. CDR1 is DFQATT, CDR2 SNEGSKA, per germline (reference sequence). This chain's CDR3 is CSADDRAGGYTF. In DNA form, the CDR3 reads TGCAGTGCTGACGACAGGGCCGGTGGCTACACCTTC.

This chain connects TRBV20-1 to TRBJ1-1; unclear D gene. Germline values: CDR1 DFQATT, CDR2 SNEGSKA (reference sequence). The CDR3 has 12 amino acids. With 5 bases removed from V and 5 bases from J, the gap between germline ends came to 12 bases. The CDR3 nucleotides read TGCAGTGCTGTCGAAGGGCGAACTGAAGCTTTCTTT. It is translated as CSAVEGRTEAFF.

The V and J genes are TRBV29-1 and TRBJ1-4, with D perhaps TRBD1 (6 bases). CDR1 and CDR2 from the germline V gene are SQVTM and ANQGSEA. This CDR3 is 14 amino acids long. V lost 4 bases and J 1 base, leaving 10 bases between the germline ends. Written as DNA, the CDR3 is TGCAGCGTTGGGCAGGGGCTAACTAATGAAAAACTGTTTTTT. It is translated as CSVGQGLTNEKLFF.

This clonotype has a single count. This chain joins TRBV20-1 and TRBJ2-6; D unresolved. The length of the CDR3 is 11 residues. In germline, CDR1 is DFQATT, CDR2 SNEGSKA (reference sequence). This CDR3 reads CSPRGANVLTF. The CDR3 DNA follows: TGCAGCCCGAGGGGGGCCAACGTCCTGACTTTC.

The chain couples TRBV29-1 to TRBJ2-3; D is uncertain. CDR1 and CDR2 from the germline V gene are SQVTM and ANQGSEA. Trimming pared 3 bases from V and 2 bases from J, leaving 9 bases between. The length of the CDR3 is 13 residues. The CDR3 loop reads CSVDHSYTDTQYF. Here the CDR3 DNA reads TGCAGCGTTGACCACAGCTACACAGATACGCAGTATTTT.

The chain links TRBV4-1 to TRBJ2-7, with 10 bases lining up with TRBD2. CDR3 length equals 19 residues. V lost 0 bases to trimming and J lost 2 bases; unmatched junction nucleotides: 13. Germline assignment: CDR1 MGHRA and CDR2 YSYEKL. CDR3 amino acids: CASSQESLRTSGNTYEQYF. In DNA form, the CDR3 reads TGCGCCAGCAGCCAAGAGTCTCTTCGCACTAGCGGGAACACCTACGAGCAGTACTTC.

The chain is built from TRBV30 and TRBJ2-1; no reliable D call. V was clipped by 2 bases and J by 5 bases, with 16 bases between them. This CDR3 is built from 15 residues. Germline V gene sequence: CDR1 GTSNPN, CDR2 SVGIG (reference sequence). Written as DNA, the CDR3 is TGTGCCTGGAGTTTCGGCCTCAACCCTGACAATGAGCAGTTCTTC. This gives the protein CAWSFGLNPDNEQFF.

The chain employs TRBV24-1 and TRBJ2-6; D perhaps matches TRBD1 (6 bases). This CDR3 is built from 15 residues. Trimming took 5 bases from V and 1 from J, leaving 8 bases between them. In germline, CDR1 is KGHDR, CDR2 SFDVKD. The CDR3 reads CATSARGSGANVLTF. The CDR3 DNA reads TGTGCCACCAGTGCGAGGGGGTCTGGGGCCAACGTCCTGACTTTC.

The genes are TRBV11-3 and TRBJ1-2; D uncertain. Germline V gene lookup returns CDR1 SGHNT and CDR2 YENEEA. V was cut by 3 bases and J by 1 base, with 9 bases left in between. This CDR3 region has 14 residues. CDR3 DNA sequence: TGTGCCAGCAGCTTTACGACAAGTAACTATGGCTACACCTTC. This codes for CASSFTTSNYGYTF.

The chain uses TRBV10-3 and TRBJ2-6, with a tentative D call TRBD1 (6 bases). Per the germline V gene, CDR1 is ENHRY and CDR2 is SYGVKD. The germline V and J ends were trimmed by 0 bases and 15 bases, with 9 bases remaining between them. CDR3 length: 12 amino acids. CDR3 loop: CAISESRDTLTF. DNA of the CDR3: TGTGCCATCAGTGAGTCTCGGGACACCCTGACTTTC.

The chain has TRBV5-4 and TRBJ2-3; 11 bases match TRBD2. V shed 2 bases and J 2 bases; nucleotides not matched to a gene: 4. The CDR3 consists of 16 residues. Germline V lookup: CDR1 SGHNT, CDR2 YYREEE (reference sequence). The CDR3 region has the DNA TGTGCCAGCAGCTTACGACTAGCGGGATCCACAGATACGCAGTATTTT. This encodes CASSLRLAGSTDTQYF.

The chain employs TRBV30 and TRBJ2-1, with D possibly matching TRBD2 (5 bases). The CDR3 is made up of 11 amino acids. The germline CDR1 and CDR2 sequences are GTSNPN and SVGIG (reference sequence). Between the trimmed V and J ends, which lost 2 bases and 7 bases, there was a span of 6 bases. The DNA for the CDR3 is TGTGCCTGGAGTCGGAGGAATGAGCAGTTCTTC. Amino acids: CAWSRRNEQFF.

The chain joins TRBV5-6 to TRBJ1-1; the D is unclear. Trimming pared 2 bases from V and 1 base from J, leaving 12 bases between. CDR1 and CDR2 from the germline V gene are SGHDT and YYEEEE. This CDR3 has 15 residues. The CDR3, as DNA: TGTGCCAGCAGCTTTGTAGGCTTTGGGAACACTGAAGCTTTCTTT. It encodes CASSFVGFGNTEAFF.

This chain links TRBV24-1 with TRBJ2-1, with TRBD2 identical over 11 bases. The CDR3 runs 13 residues. CDR1 and CDR2 from the germline V gene are KGHDR and SFDVKD. The ends lost 10 bases at V and 4 bases at J; junction bases unmatched: 2. CDR3 protein: CATGLADYNEQFF. In DNA, the CDR3 is TGTGCCACGGGACTAGCGGATTACAATGAGCAGTTCTTC.

The chain carries TRBV30 and TRBJ1-1; TRBD1 might be the D (6 bases). V was cut by 1 base and J by 5 bases, with 20 bases left in between. The CDR3 sequence is 16 residues long. Germline V gene sequence: CDR1 GTSNPN, CDR2 SVGIG (reference sequence). CDR3 bases: TGTGCCTGGAGTGCGGAATTTGCGACAGGAGTAACTGAAGCTTTCTTT. This gives the protein CAWSAEFATGVTEAFF. The whole variable domain, filled in from reference TRBV30 and TRBJ1-1, reads SQTIHQWPATLVQPVGSPLSLECTVEGTSNPNLYWYRQAAGRGLQLLFYSVGIGQISSEVPQNLSASRPQDRQFILSSKKLLLSDSGFYLCAWSAEFATGVTEAFFGQGTRLTVV.

The chain links TRBV5-1 to TRBJ2-1; D remains unclear. CDR3 size: 13 residues. CDR1 and CDR2 from the germline V gene are SGHRS and YFSETQ. The germline V and J ends were trimmed by 0 bases and 5 bases, with 6 bases remaining between them. CDR3 nucleotides: TGCGCCAGCAGCTTGGGAAGGGACAATGAGCAGTTCTTC. Translated, it gives CASSLGRDNEQFF. Full variable domain (missing parts from reference TRBV5-1 and TRBJ2-1): KAGVTQTPRYLIKTRGQQVTLSCSPISGHRSVSWYQQTPGQGLQFLFEYFSETQRNKGNFPGRFSGRQFSNSRSEMNVSTLELGDSALYLCASSLGRDNEQFFGPGTRLTVL.